This T cell receptor (beta chain) is drawn from a study of blood T cell repertoires in COVID-19. Study at large: In each case, the material was cDNA or gDNA derived from T cells, B-cell-depleted T cells, or PBMCs.

TCRdb's table, derived via immunoSEQ multiplex PCR, lists solely in-frame clones and lacks some. The sample has 120,000 or so clones, approximately 85% seen once. The V gene end was trimmed by 1 base and the J gene end by 0 bases; junction bases not matched to a gene: 5. This CDR3 spans 16 amino acids. Germline V gene data show CDR1 as MNHEY and CDR2 as SVGAGI. This TCR came from an elderly woman with acute or convalescent COVID-19. The rearrangement joins TRBV6-5 to TRBJ1-1; 7 bases line up with TRBD1. The sequenced sample was peripheral blood. The CDR3 reads CASSYLRQGMNTEAFF. CDR3 nucleotides: TGTGCCAGCAGTTACTTGAGACAGGGCATGAACACTGAAGCTTTCTTT.